These 21 T cell receptor beta chains originate from one sample sequenced in a study of T cells after somatic rescue of genetic block. The protocol was immunoSEQ multiplex PCR, while the TCRdb copy is restricted to in-frame clones and leaves out a portion. The data show 70,000 or so clones, just over 90% seen once. The sequencing input was peripheral blood mononuclear cells (PBMCs). The receptors were sampled from a man aged 40-49 years.

The V call is TRBV19, the J call TRBJ1-5; TRBD1 aligns across 9 bases. This CDR3 comprises 16 residues. The germline CDR1 and CDR2 sequences are LNHDA and SQIVND (reference sequence). J was trimmed by 7 bases and V by 5 bases; bases with no gene match: 12. The CDR3 loop reads CASSPLGQGTGQPQHF. The CDR3, as DNA: TGTGCCAGTAGTCCCCTGGGACAGGGTACGGGGCAGCCCCAGCATTTT. The full variable domain, its missing parts supplied by reference TRBV19 and TRBJ1-5, is DGGITQSPKYLFRKEGQNVTLSCEQNLNHDAMYWYRQDPGQGLRLIYYSQIVNDFQKGDIAEGYSVSREKKESFPLTVTSAQKNPTAFYLCASSPLGQGTGQPQHFGDGTRLSIL.

The rearrangement uses TRBV5-4 and TRBJ1-2; D is perhaps TRBD1 (5 bases). The CDR3 consists of 13 residues. Germline CDR1 and CDR2: SGHNT and YYREEE (reference sequence). V was pared by 3 bases and J by 2 bases, with 8 bases between. The CDR3 region has the DNA TGTGCCAGCAGCTCGGACACGAACTATGGCTACACCTTC. Translation gives CASSSDTNYGYTF.

The chain uses TRBV9 and TRBJ2-7, with a weak D call TRBD1 (6 bases). The CDR3 contains 17 residues. Trimming left V 0 bases short and J 0 bases short, with 16 bases between. Germline V gene sequence: CDR1 SGDLS, CDR2 YYNGEE. CDR3 DNA: TGTGCCAGCAGCGTAGGGGTTGGGGACATAAACTCCTACGAGCAGTACTTC. The encoded protein is CASSVGVGDINSYEQYF. Together with reference TRBV9 and TRBJ2-7, the CDR3 gives the full variable domain: DSGVTQTPKHLITATGQRVTLRCSPRSGDLSVYWYQQSLDQGLQFLIQYYNGEERAKGNILERFSAQQFPDLHSELNLSSLELGDSALYFCASSVGVGDINSYEQYFGPGTRLTVT.

The CDR3 loop reads CASSVGQGIYEQYF. In DNA form, the CDR3 reads TGTGCCAGCAGCGTCGGACAGGGGATCTACGAGCAGTACTTC. The chain is built from TRBV9 and TRBJ2-7, with 9 bases matching TRBD1. CDR3 length: 14 amino acids. Germline values: CDR1 SGDLS, CDR2 YYNGEE. The V segment lost 2 bases and the J segment 3 bases; nucleotides outside the gene matches: 3. Full variable domain (remainder filled in from reference TRBV9 and TRBJ2-7): DSGVTQTPKHLITATGQRVTLRCSPRSGDLSVYWYQQSLDQGLQFLIQYYNGEERAKGNILERFSAQQFPDLHSELNLSSLELGDSALYFCASSVGQGIYEQYFGPGTRLTVT.

The gene calls are TRBV10-3 and TRBJ1-5; TRBD1 agrees at 9 bases. Losses at the gene ends were 8 bases for V and 7 bases for J; bases not matched to a gene: 9. CDR1 and CDR2 (germline): ENHRY, SYGVKD. The length of the CDR3 is 14 residues. CDR3 sequence reads: CAIAPGQGGQPQHF. The CDR3, as DNA: TGTGCCATCGCACCGGGACAGGGTGGGCAGCCCCAGCATTTT.

The rearrangement links TRBV7-9 to TRBJ1-1; 10 positions match TRBD1. The CDR3 spans 14 residues. Germline CDR1 reads SEHNR; CDR2 reads FQNEAQ (reference sequence). V was clipped by 3 bases and J by 12 bases; unmatched bases: 10. The CDR3 sequence: CASSFQTGGVLPFF. The DNA for the CDR3 is TGTGCCAGCAGCTTTCAGACAGGGGGCGTCTTACCTTTCTTT.

This clone has a single count. V is TRBV5-1 and J is TRBJ2-1; perhaps TRBD1 as D (5 bases). Per the germline V gene, CDR1 is SGHRS and CDR2 is YFSETQ. The CDR3 covers 14 residues. V lost 0 bases and J 4 bases, leaving 8 bases between the germline ends. The CDR3 sequence: CASSLGQGYNEQFF. The CDR3 DNA reads TGCGCCAGCAGCTTGGGTCAGGGTTACAATGAGCAGTTCTTC.

The chain links TRBV2 to TRBJ2-5, with unresolved D. Trimming shortened V by 5 bases and J by 4 bases, and 11 bases separated the two germline ends. The CDR3 has 13 amino acids. Germline assignment: CDR1 SNHLY and CDR2 FYNNEI. CDR3 nucleotides: TGTGCCAGCAGTAGGACCCCGGGAGAGACCCAGTACTTC. This sequence encodes CASSRTPGETQYF.

V usage is TRBV5-4 and J usage is TRBJ2-1, with TRBD2 matching over 12 bases. CDR3 size: 17 residues. Germline CDR1 is SGHNT and CDR2 is YYREEE (reference sequence). V shed 3 bases, J shed 13 bases, and the junction held 17 bases outside the gene matches. CDR3 residues: CASSWLDGALAGGGQFF. CDR3 sequence (DNA): TGTGCCAGCAGCTGGTTGGATGGGGCACTAGCGGGAGGTGGTCAGTTCTTC.

V is TRBV7-6 and J is TRBJ1-1, with a tentative D call TRBD1 (6 bases). CDR3 length: 13 amino acids. CDR1 SGHVS and CDR2 FNYEAQ come from the germline V gene. Deletions cut 4 bases from V and 3 bases from J, with 9 bases between. The CDR3 sequence: CASSWTAYTEAFF. CDR3 nucleotide sequence: TGTGCCAGCAGCTGGACAGCGTACACTGAAGCTTTCTTT.

The chain carries TRBV4-3 and TRBJ2-7; D remains ambiguous. This CDR3 has 14 amino acids. V lost 0 bases and J lost 4, with 10 bases in between. The V gene's germline CDR1 is LGHNA and CDR2 YSLEER. The CDR3: CASSQEAAIYEQYF. The CDR3 coding sequence is TGCGCCAGCAGCCAAGAGGCTGCCATTTACGAGCAGTACTTC.

This clone showed up just once. This sequence joins TRBV5-1 and TRBJ2-7, with D perhaps matching TRBD1 (6 bases). CDR1 SGHRS and CDR2 YFSETQ come from the germline V gene. The CDR3 has 14 residues. V lost 2 bases and J lost 4, with 13 bases in between. CDR3 nucleotide sequence: TGCGCCAGCAGCTTACGACAGGATCGGTACGAGCAGTACTTC. This translates into CASSLRQDRYEQYF.

This clone was counted between two and nine times. This rearrangement joins TRBV2 to TRBJ1-2; D is uncertain. Germline assignment: CDR1 SNHLY and CDR2 FYNNEI. This CDR3 comprises 12 residues. Trimming pared 1 base from V and 3 bases from J, leaving 3 bases between. In DNA, the CDR3 is TGTGCCAGCAGTGAAGATGACTATGGCTACACCTTC. Residues: CASSEDDYGYTF.

The J gene is TRBJ2-7, the V gene TRBV11-2; 8 bases match TRBD1. CDR1 and CDR2 from the germline V gene are SGHAT and FQNNGV. Trimming took 5 bases from V and 3 from J; bases not matched to a gene: 12. This CDR3 is built from 16 residues. The CDR3 DNA reads as TGTGCCAGCAGCCCCGTTGGTCGGACAGGGCGCTACGAGCAGTACTTC. Its protein is CASSPVGRTGRYEQYF.

The J gene is TRBJ1-2, the V gene TRBV6-1; D not resolved. The CDR3 totals 12 residues. Per the germline V gene, CDR1 is MNHNS and CDR2 is SASEGT. The V and J ends lost 1 base and 8 bases respectively, with 8 bases between them. CDR3 loop: CASSEVKSGYTF. CDR3 nucleotides: TGTGCCAGCAGTGAAGTCAAGTCGGGCTACACCTTC.

The chain is built from TRBV7-8 and TRBJ1-4, with D unclear. In germline, CDR1 is SGHVS, CDR2 FQNEAQ. Trimming removed 3 bases at V and 4 bases at J, with 9 bases between. This CDR3 comprises 14 residues. The DNA of the CDR3 is TGTGCCAGCAGCTTGAGACATAATAATGAAAAACTGTTTTTT. It translates to CASSLRHNNEKLFF.

This rearrangement joins TRBV19 to TRBJ1-1; D ambiguous. Trimming took off 7 bases at V and 4 bases at J, with 16 bases between the two ends. This CDR3 is built from 14 residues. Germline CDR1 and CDR2: LNHDA and SQIVND (reference sequence). The CDR3 bases are TGTGCCAGTATGGGGTGGACCTTGAGCACTGAAGCTTTCTTT. Translation: CASMGWTLSTEAFF.

The chain links TRBV19 to TRBJ2-2; D not certain. V gave up 3 bases and J gave up 4 bases, with 6 bases separating them. CDR3 length equals 13 residues. Germline lookup yields CDR1 LNHDA and CDR2 SQIVND (reference sequence). The CDR3 spells CASSITTTGELFF. CDR3 in DNA: TGTGCCAGTAGTATTACAACCACCGGGGAGCTGTTTTTT.

The V and J genes are TRBV19 and TRBJ1-4; D remains ambiguous. V was cut by 6 bases and J by 3 bases, with 14 bases left in between. The germline V gene encodes CDR1 LNHDA and CDR2 SQIVND (reference sequence). This CDR3 comprises 15 residues. In DNA, the CDR3 is TGTGCCAGTAGGCATTCTTTTAGATCTAATGAAAAACTGTTTTTT. This translates into CASRHSFRSNEKLFF.

The CDR3 is CASSPQGPSGSYEQYF. CDR3 nucleotides: TGCGCCAGCAGTCCCCAGGGGCCTAGCGGAAGTTACGAGCAGTACTTC. The chain is built from TRBV4-1 and TRBJ2-7, with a weak D call TRBD2 (7 bases). CDR3 length: 16 residues. Germline-derived CDR1 and CDR2 are MGHRA and YSYEKL. V shed 6 bases and J shed 4 bases, with 22 bases lying between them.

The gene calls are TRBV5-5 and TRBJ2-2; D is unclear. The CDR3 sequence is 15 residues long. Germline values: CDR1 SGHKS, CDR2 YYEKEE (reference sequence). The V end lost 2 bases, the J end lost 0 bases, and 8 bases lay between the germline ends. The CDR3 DNA reads TGTGCCAGCAGCTTTACACCCACGAACACCGGGGAGCTGTTTTTT. Its translation is CASSFTPTNTGELFF.